This T cell receptor beta chain was sequenced for a study of blood T cell repertoires in COVID-19. This clone showed up just once. At the DNA level, this CDR3 is encoded by other sequences in the same sample as well. The study recruited people aged roughly 18 to 89 years across about two dozen US areas. Some clones are missing from TCRdb's copy, which holds only in-frame ones; the method was immunoSEQ multiplex PCR. The table records 330,000 or so clones, 87% of them present only once. The germline V gene encodes CDR1 KGHSH and CDR2 LQKENI. This CDR3 comprises 12 residues. The V and J ends lost 3 bases and 6 bases respectively, with 8 bases between them.

Sequenced sample: PBMCs or T cells enriched from blood (not recorded which). The chain employs TRBV18 and TRBJ1-2; D gene ambiguous. The receptor was isolated from a middle-aged man in a cohort exposed to, infected with or recovered from COVID-19 (not recorded which). The CDR3: CASSPAGDGYTF. The CDR3 DNA is TGTGCCAGCTCACCGGCGGGAGATGGCTACACCTTC.